This T cell receptor beta chain was sequenced for a study of T cell responses to AZD1222 COVID-19 vaccine. This clone was counted only a few times. J lost 6 bases, V lost 0 bases, and 8 bases had no gene match. CDR1 is SGHAT, CDR2 FQNNGV, per germline. This CDR3 is built from 16 residues. The assay was immunoSEQ multiplex PCR, and TCRdb's table has in-frame clones only and misses some. The sample yields around 120,000 clones, about 88% seen once. This clonotype was obtained from an adult in good health. This rearrangement joins TRBV11-2 to TRBJ2-7; 10 positions match TRBD2. The source material was peripheral blood, sampled on day 0 of MenACWY control vaccination. The DNA of the CDR3 is TGTGCCAGCAGCTTAGATATAGCTAGCGGGAGTACCGAGCAGTACTTC. Encoded protein: CASSLDIASGSTEQYF.